The T cell receptor beta chain described here comes from a study of blood T cells in healthy people across ages. Notes on the study in general: Possibly, changes in expanded clonotypes were confounded because donor CMV status was unknown. Estimated diversity, derived from one million T cells, was regarded as an underestimate.

Healthy Russian Caucasian donors spanned ages roughly 6 to 100 years. Germline lookup yields CDR1 DFQATT and CDR2 SNEGSKA (reference sequence). The ends were cut back, 5 bases at V and 7 bases at J, with 21 bases in the middle. This CDR3 is 14 amino acids long. Sample-barcoded 5' priming and a J-beta primer mix drove a second PCR of 7 to 11 cycles. TCRdb redid the calling of the 5' RACE reads with MiXCR, one entry per CDR3 protein. Here the sample spans about 1 million distinct CDR3 sequences, 35% to 55% being singletons. This clonotype was seen once. Its antigen is still unknown. Sequencing was performed on blood. This chain uses TRBV20-1 with TRBJ2-7; D is perhaps TRBD1 (6 bases). The TCR was taken from a woman in her sixties or seventies in good health. The CDR3 spells CSAAQKTRDNEQYF. The CDR3 DNA follows: TGCAGTGCTGCTCAGAAAACCCGGGACAATGAGCAGTACTTC.